This entry lists 5 T cell receptor beta chains sequenced from one sample in a study of cytomegalovirus exposure and HLA in healthy donors. PCR involved 60 Vbeta and 13 Jbeta primers. Sequencing used immunoSEQ multiplex PCR; TCRdb keeps in-frame clones, though not all of them. This table has more than 200,000 clones, 70% appearing once. Sequencing used PBMCs. These receptors came from a man aged 35 to 55 in good health and CMV-seropositive.

This sequence joins TRBV7-2 and TRBJ1-2; 8 bases are shared with TRBD1. After removal of 4 bases from V and 6 bases from J, the junction contained 4 bases not matched to a gene. Germline V gene data show CDR1 as SGHTA and CDR2 as FQGNSA. This CDR3 is 13 amino acids long. The DNA of the CDR3 is TGTGCCAGCAGCTCCTCGACAGGGGATGGCTACACCTTC. This gives the protein CASSSSTGDGYTF.

The sample holds a few counts of this clone. The V call is TRBV15, the J call TRBJ2-1; 11 bases fit TRBD2. Germline V CDR1 and CDR2: LNHNV, YYDKDF (reference sequence). CDR3 length: 17 residues. J was trimmed by 0 bases and V by 4 bases; bases with no gene match: 5. CDR3 sequence (DNA): TGTGCCACCAGCACATGGACTAGCGGGCTCTCCTACAATGAGCAGTTCTTC. It is translated as CATSTWTSGLSYNEQFF. Together with reference TRBV15 and TRBJ2-1, the CDR3 gives the full variable domain: DAMVIQNPRYQVTQFGKPVTLSCSQTLNHNVMYWYQQKSSQAPKLLFHYYDKDFNNEADTPDNFQSRRPNTSFCFLDIRSPGLGDTAMYLCATSTWTSGLSYNEQFFGPGTRLTVL.

The V and J genes are TRBV19 and TRBJ2-3; D unclear. Germline assignment: CDR1 LNHDA and CDR2 SQIVND (reference sequence). Trimming took off 10 bases at V and 1 base at J, with 6 bases between the two ends. This CDR3 contains 11 residues. The CDR3 spells CATRGTDTQYF. DNA of the CDR3: TGTGCCACACGAGGCACAGATACGCAGTATTTT. The entire variable domain, with the rest obtained from reference TRBV19 and TRBJ2-3, is as follows: DGGITQSPKYLFRKEGQNVTLSCEQNLNHDAMYWYRQDPGQGLRLIYYSQIVNDFQKGDIAEGYSVSREKKESFPLTVTSAQKNPTAFYLCATRGTDTQYFGPGTRLTVL.

This clone appeared a few times. The genes are TRBV4-1 and TRBJ2-5, with 9 bases identical to TRBD2. With V trimmed by 0 bases and J by 2 bases, 7 bases remained unmatched. The germline CDR1 and CDR2 sequences are MGHRA and YSYEKL. The CDR3 extends over 17 amino acids. The CDR3 coding sequence is TGCGCCAGCAGCCAAGATCCCGCGGGGGGGCTACAAGAGACCCAGTACTTC. Amino acid sequence: CASSQDPAGGLQETQYF.

This clone was seen only once. The chain recombines TRBV5-1 with TRBJ2-7; 8 bases map to TRBD1. The CDR3 has 14 residues. V lost 2 bases and J lost 5; bases outside the gene matches: 6. The germline V gene has CDR1 SGHRS and CDR2 YFSETQ. Here the CDR3 reads CASSLDRGGDEQYF. The CDR3 bases are TGCGCCAGCAGCTTAGACAGGGGCGGCGACGAGCAGTACTTC.